Below are 25 T cell receptor beta chains sequenced from a single sample in a study of blood T cell repertoires in COVID-19. Some clones are missing from TCRdb's copy, which holds only in-frame ones; the method was immunoSEQ multiplex PCR. The sample carries about 330,000 clones, more than 85% recorded once. Sequencing input: PBMCs or T cells enriched from blood (not recorded which). These TCRs come from a woman in her twenties or thirties who had recovered from COVID-19.

This clone was counted a single time. V and J are TRBV5-6 and TRBJ1-4; 8 bases fit TRBD1. This CDR3 is built from 16 residues. The V and J ends lost 4 bases and 6 bases, in that order; junction bases with no gene match: 11. Looked up from germline, CDR1 is SGHDT and CDR2 is YYEEEE. Written as DNA, the CDR3 is TGTGCCAGCAGCCCCGGACAGGGATCCAGAGATGAAAAACTGTTTTTT. Its protein is CASSPGQGSRDEKLFF.

This CDR3 reads CASSVTGDQPQHF. In DNA, the CDR3 is TGCGCCAGCAGCGTGACGGGGGATCAGCCCCAGCATTTT. This chain joins TRBV10-2 and TRBJ1-5, with D possibly matching TRBD1 (5 bases). Trimming took 6 bases from V and 5 from J, leaving 11 bases between them. The germline V gene encodes CDR1 WSHSY and CDR2 SAAADI. The CDR3 is 13 residues long.

The CDR3 DNA sequence: TGTGCCAGTAGTATCAAGGACAGACGATATGGCTACACCTTC. This sequence encodes CASSIKDRRYGYTF. This rearrangement joins TRBV19 to TRBJ1-2; TRBD1 is a possible D gene (6 bases). The ends were cut back, 3 bases at V and 5 bases at J, with 13 bases in the middle. The CDR3 has 14 residues. Germline CDR1 LNHDA, CDR2 SQIVND (reference sequence).

V and J are TRBV3-1 (or the pseudogene TRBV3-2) and TRBJ1-1, with D perhaps TRBD1 (6 bases). Germline V gene data show CDR1 as LGHDT and CDR2 as YNNKEL (reference sequence). The V and J ends lost 3 bases and 5 bases respectively, with 16 bases between them. This CDR3 is 15 amino acids long. The CDR3 region is CASSHSGTRSTEAFF. The CDR3, as DNA: TGTGCCAGCAGCCACTCCGGGACAAGGTCTACTGAAGCTTTCTTT.

V usage is TRBV6-2 or TRBV6-3 and J usage is TRBJ1-5; D is perhaps TRBD1 (5 bases). Germline CDR1 and CDR2: MNHEY and SVGEGT. This CDR3 is 15 amino acids long. Trimming stripped 3 bases from V and 4 bases from J, with 13 bases between. CDR3 amino acids: CASSYSGGGNQPQHF. The CDR3 bases are TGTGCCAGCAGTTATTCCGGGGGTGGGAATCAGCCCCAGCATTTT.

This chain uses TRBV5-1 with TRBJ2-2; D uncertain. The germline gives CDR1 SGHRS, CDR2 YFSETQ. Trimming left V 0 bases short and J 0 bases short, with 6 bases between. The CDR3 has 15 amino acids. The CDR3 protein is CASSLDQANTGELFF. CDR3 coding DNA: TGCGCCAGCAGCTTGGACCAGGCGAACACCGGGGAGCTGTTTTTT.

The rearrangement joins TRBV28 to TRBJ1-4, with TRBD1 identical over 9 bases. CDR1 is MDHEN and CDR2 is SYDVKM in the germline V gene. V was pared by 5 bases and J by 8 bases, with 9 bases of the junction left unmatched. CDR3 length equals 15 residues. The CDR3 is CASSPPGQGYEKLFF. The DNA for the CDR3 is TGTGCCAGCAGTCCGCCGGGACAGGGCTACGAAAAACTGTTTTTT.

CDR3 sequence: CASSRGQGAGGNTIYF. CDR3 nucleotide sequence: TGCGCCAGCAGCCGCGGACAGGGGGCGGGCGGAAACACCATATATTTT. This rearrangement joins TRBV4-1 to TRBJ1-3; 11 bases line up with TRBD1. V was pared by 4 bases and J by 4 bases, with 6 bases of the junction left unmatched. This CDR3 spans 16 amino acids. Germline V gene sequence: CDR1 MGHRA, CDR2 YSYEKL.

J is TRBJ2-5 and V is TRBV9; no definite D call. This CDR3 contains 14 residues. Germline values: CDR1 SGDLS, CDR2 YYNGEE. The V end lost 0 bases, the J end lost 4 bases, and 10 bases lay between the germline ends. The CDR3 DNA sequence: TGTGCCAGCAGCGTAGACGCTAGGATAGAGACCCAGTACTTC. It codes for CASSVDARIETQYF.

CDR3 coding DNA: TGTGCCAGCAGCTTAGACCTTTCGGGGGGGCGAGATACGCAGTATTTT. Its translation: CASSLDLSGGRDTQYF. V is TRBV11-2 and J is TRBJ2-3; 8 bases line up with TRBD2. J lost 5 bases, V lost 0 bases, and 7 bases had no gene match. The CDR3 has 16 amino acids. Germline V CDR1 and CDR2: SGHAT, FQNNGV.

The V call is TRBV10-3, the J call TRBJ2-3; D is perhaps TRBD1 (6 bases). CDR3 length: 14 amino acids. CDR1 is ENHRY, CDR2 SYGVKD, per germline. V was clipped by 0 bases and J by 3 bases, with 7 bases between them. In DNA form, the CDR3 reads TGTGCCATCAGTGAGTCTACAGGGACAGATACGCAGTATTTT. Translation: CAISESTGTDTQYF.

The V gene is TRBV5-4, the J gene TRBJ2-7; TRBD1 might be the D (5 bases). The germline CDR1 and CDR2 sequences are SGHNT and YYREEE (reference sequence). V was pared by 2 bases and J by 2 bases, with 8 bases between. The length of the CDR3 is 13 residues. The CDR3 region is CASSFAGTYEQYF. The CDR3 DNA reads TGTGCCAGCAGCTTCGCAGGGACCTACGAGCAGTACTTC.

The CDR3 DNA reads TGTGCCAGCAGCCCCACGAGCTATGGCTACACCTTC. Its protein product is CASSPTSYGYTF. The genes are TRBV7-2 and TRBJ1-2; D gene uncertain. Germline lookup yields CDR1 SGHTA and CDR2 FQGNSA. The CDR3 totals 12 residues. V was pared by 5 bases and J by 4 bases, with 8 bases between.

V is TRBV27 and J is TRBJ1-1; TRBD1 might be the D (6 bases). The CDR3 consists of 19 residues. The germline gives CDR1 MNHEY, CDR2 SMNVEV (reference sequence). The ends were cut back, 2 bases at V and 0 bases at J, with 22 bases in the middle. This chain's CDR3 is CASSLRGIRGDNMNTEAFF. Here the CDR3 DNA reads TGTGCCAGCAGTTTACGTGGGATCCGTGGGGACAACATGAACACTGAAGCTTTCTTT.

This chain connects TRBV27 to TRBJ1-6, with D unclear. With 0 bases removed from V and 3 bases from J, the gap between germline ends came to 21 bases. CDR1 and CDR2 from the germline V gene are MNHEY and SMNVEV (reference sequence). The CDR3 loop spans 20 amino acids. The CDR3 loop is CASSLSPPDEMRDYNSPLHF. CDR3 coding DNA: TGTGCCAGCAGTTTATCCCCCCCCGACGAGATGAGGGACTATAATTCACCCCTCCACTTT.

V and J are TRBV3-1 (or the pseudogene TRBV3-2) and TRBJ1-5, with 11 bases fitting TRBD1. V lost 4 bases and J lost 1; bases outside the gene matches: 3. The germline CDR1 and CDR2 sequences are LGHDT and YNNKEL (reference sequence). CDR3 length: 16 residues. The CDR3 is CASSPGTGGSNQPQHF. The CDR3, as DNA: TGTGCCAGCAGCCCGGGGACAGGGGGAAGCAATCAGCCCCAGCATTTT.

The chain carries TRBV27 and TRBJ2-6; 11 bases map to TRBD1. V lost 1 base, J lost 2 bases, and 13 bases stayed unmatched. The CDR3 has 21 amino acids. Germline CDR1 is MNHEY and CDR2 is SMNVEV (reference sequence). DNA for the CDR3: TGTGCCAGCAGTTTATTTATGGCCGGGACAGGGGGTCTCCCTGGGGCCAACGTCCTGACTTTC. Protein sequence: CASSLFMAGTGGLPGANVLTF.

This clone came up a few times. Within the sample, other DNA sequences also encode this same CDR3. V usage is TRBV5-1 and J usage is TRBJ2-3; TRBD2 agrees at 13 bases. Germline V gene data show CDR1 as SGHRS and CDR2 as YFSETQ. J was trimmed by 3 bases and V by 4 bases; bases with no gene match: 2. CDR3 size: 15 residues. For the CDR3, the DNA is TGCGCCAGCAGCCTGGGACTAGCGGGGACAGATACGCAGTATTTT. Translation gives CASSLGLAGTDTQYF.

The chain links TRBV24-1 to TRBJ1-4; D perhaps matches TRBD1 (6 bases). The CDR3 spans 15 residues. The V gene lost 2 bases and the J gene lost 7 bases, with 13 bases spanning the gap. Per the germline V gene, CDR1 is KGHDR and CDR2 is SFDVKD. The CDR3 reads CATSDSQGLGEKLFF. Written as DNA, the CDR3 is TGTGCCACCAGTGATTCCCAGGGGCTTGGTGAAAAACTGTTTTTT.

The chain couples TRBV5-1 to TRBJ2-1, with 7 nucleotides matching TRBD2. Germline CDR1 and CDR2: SGHRS and YFSETQ. Trimming removed 2 bases from V and 10 bases from J; junction bases left unmatched: 3. CDR3 length: 12 amino acids. The CDR3 DNA reads TGCGCCAGCAGCTTTGAGGGAGGGGAGCAGTTCTTC. Translation: CASSFEGGEQFF.

The CDR3 here is CASSVLTGLTYNEQFF. The CDR3 DNA reads as TGTGCCAGCAGCGTTCTGACAGGTTTAACCTACAATGAGCAGTTCTTC. The chain combines TRBV28 with TRBJ2-1; the D gene is possibly TRBD1 (6 bases). The CDR3 loop spans 16 amino acids. V lost 6 bases to trimming and J lost 2 bases, with 17 bases between them. CDR1 is MDHEN, CDR2 SYDVKM, per germline.

CDR3 sequence (DNA): TGTGCCAGCAGTTACTCTCCTGGGAGCTCTGGAAACACCATATATTTT. Amino acid sequence: CASSYSPGSSGNTIYF. The chain is built from TRBV6-5 and TRBJ1-3; D gene uncertain. Per germline, CDR1 MNHEY and CDR2 SVGAGI. The CDR3 is made up of 16 amino acids. V gave up 0 bases and J gave up 0 bases, with 9 bases separating them.

The rearrangement links TRBV7-7 to TRBJ2-2; possibly TRBD2 for D (6 bases). Looked up from germline, CDR1 is SSHAT and CDR2 is FNYEAQ (reference sequence). The CDR3 consists of 19 residues. Deletions cut 5 bases from V and 1 base from J, with 23 bases between. In DNA form, the CDR3 reads TGTGCCAGCAGCCCCCTCCCTGGGGCGGGGAACTTGAACACCGGGGAGCTGTTTTTT. Translating it yields CASSPLPGAGNLNTGELFF.

This clone was observed once. This chain joins TRBV29-1 and TRBJ2-1; TRBD2 matches at 7 bases. Germline V gene data show CDR1 as SQVTM and CDR2 as ANQGSEA. The CDR3 is 17 amino acids. V trimming: 6 bases; J trimming: 11 bases; junction bases outside the gene matches: 25. The CDR3 sequence: CSVPVGGRGSPAAQQFF. The CDR3 coding sequence is TGCAGCGTCCCAGTTGGGGGGAGGGGTTCTCCAGCTGCCCAGCAGTTCTTC.

This clone was detected once. This chain connects TRBV28 to TRBJ1-1, with 9 bases lining up with TRBD1. CDR1 is MDHEN and CDR2 is SYDVKM in the germline V gene. The length of the CDR3 is 15 residues. Trimming removed 6 bases from V and 2 bases from J; junction bases left unmatched: 7. CDR3 coding DNA: TGTGCCAGCAGACTCGGGACAGGGAGTAACACTGAAGCTTTCTTT. The encoded protein is CASRLGTGSNTEAFF. The whole variable domain, filled in from reference TRBV28 and TRBJ1-1, reads DVKVTQSSRYLVKRTGEKVFLECVQDMDHENMFWYRQDPGLGLRLIYFSYDVKMKEKGDIPEGYSVSREKKERFSLILESASTNQTSMYLCASRLGTGSNTEAFFGQGTRLTVV.